These 22 T cell receptor beta chains originate from one sample sequenced in a study of siplizumab effects on memory and regulatory T cells. The assay was immunoSEQ multiplex PCR, and TCRdb's table has in-frame clones only and misses some. The table has about 100,000 clones, 85% to 95% seen once. The source material was Tregs sorted from blood. Every receptor here comes from a human donor in good health.

V and J are TRBV19 and TRBJ1-4; no firm D call. Germline CDR1 reads LNHDA; CDR2 reads SQIVND (reference sequence). This CDR3 is built from 15 residues. V lost 3 bases to trimming and J lost 7 bases, with 15 bases between them. The CDR3 protein is CASSMGYGIGEKLFF. CDR3 coding DNA: TGTGCCAGTAGTATGGGTTACGGAATAGGTGAAAAACTGTTTTTT.

The chain has TRBV7-3 and TRBJ2-3; D unresolved. The CDR3 is 14 residues long. Trimming removed 2 bases from V and 1 base from J, with 7 bases in between. Germline V CDR1 and CDR2: SGHTA, FQGTGA. CDR3 sequence: CASSLGLGTDTQYF. The CDR3, as DNA: TGTGCCAGCAGCTTAGGGCTGGGCACAGATACGCAGTATTTT.

The chain employs TRBV7-9 and TRBJ2-1; D gene uncertain. V gave up 1 base and J gave up 7 bases, with 2 bases separating them. CDR1 is SEHNR, CDR2 FQNEAQ, per germline (reference sequence). There are 11 residues in the CDR3. This CDR3 is CASSLVNEQFF. DNA for the CDR3: TGTGCCAGCAGCTTAGTAAATGAGCAGTTCTTC.

This rearrangement joins TRBV30 to TRBJ2-7; a possible D gene is TRBD2 (6 bases). Trimming removed 5 bases at V and 0 bases at J, with 20 bases between. CDR3 size: 16 residues. Germline CDR1 and CDR2: GTSNPN and SVGIG (reference sequence). CDR3 nucleotides: TGTGCCTGGGTACCCGCGGGATGGAGGGCCTCCTACGAGCAGTACTTC. It yields the protein CAWVPAGWRASYEQYF.

The rearrangement joins TRBV19 to TRBJ1-5, with 7 bases matching TRBD1. The J segment lost 7 bases and the V segment lost 7 bases, leaving 7 bases of the junction unmatched. Germline V gene lookup returns CDR1 LNHDA and CDR2 SQIVND (reference sequence). The CDR3 is made up of 13 amino acids. This CDR3 reads CASKSTGRQPQHF. The CDR3 DNA sequence: TGTGCCAGTAAGTCGACAGGGCGGCAGCCCCAGCATTTT.

The J gene is TRBJ2-1, the V gene TRBV27, with D perhaps TRBD1 (5 bases). Trimming stripped 4 bases from V and 4 bases from J, with 14 bases between. The CDR3 has 15 residues. Looked up from germline, CDR1 is MNHEY and CDR2 is SMNVEV (reference sequence). CDR3 residues: CASSSQGTRYNEQFF. The CDR3 region has the DNA TGTGCCAGCAGTTCGCAGGGCACCCGGTACAATGAGCAGTTCTTC.

The rearrangement links TRBV7-8 to TRBJ2-3, with 15 bases that match TRBD2. Germline V gene lookup returns CDR1 SGHVS and CDR2 FQNEAQ. The V gene end was trimmed by 0 bases and the J gene end by 4 bases; junction bases not matched to a gene: 11. The CDR3 is made up of 20 amino acids. The CDR3 reads CASSLARGLAGGPVADTQYF. The CDR3 nucleotides read TGTGCCAGCAGCTTAGCGCGTGGACTAGCGGGAGGGCCGGTCGCAGATACGCAGTATTTT.

The gene calls are TRBV7-2 and TRBJ2-7; D gene uncertain. The germline gives CDR1 SGHTA, CDR2 FQGNSA. The V and J ends lost 1 base and 0 bases respectively, with 10 bases between them. The CDR3 is 15 residues long. CDR3: CASSLDFESSYEQYF. DNA for the CDR3: TGTGCCAGCAGCTTAGATTTTGAGAGCTCCTACGAGCAGTACTTC.

V is TRBV9 and J is TRBJ2-3; D not resolved. CDR1 is SGDLS, CDR2 YYNGEE, per germline. The CDR3 is 12 residues long. Trimming shortened V by 0 bases and J by 6 bases, and 5 bases separated the two germline ends. Here the CDR3 DNA reads TGTGCCAGCAGCGTAGGCCCGGATACGCAGTATTTT. This encodes CASSVGPDTQYF. The whole variable domain, remainder taken from reference TRBV9 and TRBJ2-3, is DSGVTQTPKHLITATGQRVTLRCSPRSGDLSVYWYQQSLDQGLQFLIQYYNGEERAKGNILERFSAQQFPDLHSELNLSSLELGDSALYFCASSVGPDTQYFGPGTRLTVL.

The chain couples TRBV19 to TRBJ1-2; D gene ambiguous. The V and J ends lost 4 bases and 4 bases respectively, with 13 bases between them. CDR1 and CDR2 (germline): LNHDA, SQIVND (reference sequence). CDR3 length: 14 residues. The CDR3 DNA reads TGTGCCAGTAGTAGCTTCGCGCGGGGCTATGGCTACACCTTC. Its translation is CASSSFARGYGYTF.

The rearrangement uses TRBV7-2 and TRBJ2-7; D call uncertain. V gave up 1 base and J gave up 0 bases, with 4 bases separating them. The CDR3 is 13 amino acids. The germline CDR1 and CDR2 sequences are SGHTA and FQGNSA. This chain's CDR3 is CASSLDSSYEQYF. Here the CDR3 DNA reads TGTGCCAGCAGCTTAGACAGCTCCTACGAGCAGTACTTC.

This chain links TRBV5-1 with TRBJ1-1; the D gene is possibly TRBD1 (6 bases). V lost 4 bases to trimming and J lost 3 bases, with 13 bases between them. The CDR3 consists of 14 residues. The germline V gene has CDR1 SGHRS and CDR2 YFSETQ. CDR3 sequence: CASSQYGGDTEAFF. DNA of the CDR3: TGCGCCAGCAGCCAGTACGGGGGCGACACTGAAGCTTTCTTT.

This sequence joins TRBV10-3 and TRBJ2-3; 8 nucleotides match TRBD1. The CDR3 contains 17 residues. V was clipped by 1 base and J by 4 bases; unmatched bases: 10. CDR1 ENHRY and CDR2 SYGVKD come from the germline V gene. The CDR3 reads CAISEFRTTGVSDTQYF. The DNA of the CDR3 is TGTGCCATCAGTGAGTTTAGAACGACAGGGGTGTCAGATACGCAGTATTTT.

V and J are TRBV30 and TRBJ2-6; D gene uncertain. This CDR3 is 20 amino acids long. The germline V and J ends were trimmed by 1 base and 0 bases, with 22 bases remaining between them. The germline CDR1 and CDR2 sequences are GTSNPN and SVGIG (reference sequence). CDR3 sequence reads: CAWSASAVVWASSGANVLTF. The CDR3 DNA follows: TGTGCCTGGAGTGCCTCGGCGGTTGTTTGGGCTTCCTCTGGGGCCAACGTCCTGACTTTC.

J is TRBJ1-1 and V is TRBV19, with 11 bases fitting TRBD1. Looked up from germline, CDR1 is LNHDA and CDR2 is SQIVND (reference sequence). The length of the CDR3 is 15 residues. V gave up 5 bases and J gave up 2 bases; unmatched junction bases: 4. CDR3 residues: CASSPRTGGNTEAFF. The DNA of the CDR3 is TGTGCCAGTAGTCCACGGACAGGGGGCAACACTGAAGCTTTCTTT.

V is TRBV10-3 and J is TRBJ2-2, with D tentatively TRBD1 or TRBD2 (5 bases each). The CDR3 has 14 amino acids. CDR1 ENHRY and CDR2 SYGVKD come from the germline V gene. V lost 5 bases and J 8 bases, leaving 15 bases between the germline ends. CDR3 nucleotide sequence: TGTGCCATCAGTTCTCTTTCGGGGCAAGGGGAGCTGTTTTTT. Its protein product is CAISSLSGQGELFF.

This clone was counted once. V gene TRBV5-1 combines with J gene TRBJ2-7; 12 bases are a match to TRBD2. With 5 bases clipped from V and 5 bases from J, the junction kept 14 bases outside the gene matches. Germline CDR1 and CDR2: SGHRS and YFSETQ. This CDR3 region has 17 residues. The CDR3 DNA follows: TGCGCCAGCAGATTTAGTACTGGACTAGCGGGAAGGCACGAGCAGTACTTC. This gives the protein CASRFSTGLAGRHEQYF.

The chain has TRBV28 and TRBJ1-4; possible D gene TRBD1, 5 bases. In germline, CDR1 is MDHEN, CDR2 SYDVKM. CDR3 length: 14 residues. With 5 bases removed from V and 8 bases from J, the gap between germline ends came to 15 bases. The CDR3 protein is CASSPGGEREKLFF. CDR3 nucleotide sequence: TGTGCCAGCAGTCCGGGGGGGGAGCGGGAAAAACTGTTTTTT. The full variable domain, with the rest looked up from reference TRBV28 and TRBJ1-4, is DVKVTQSSRYLVKRTGEKVFLECVQDMDHENMFWYRQDPGLGLRLIYFSYDVKMKEKGDIPEGYSVSREKKERFSLILESASTNQTSMYLCASSPGGEREKLFFGSGTQLSVL.

The V gene is TRBV29-1, the J gene TRBJ1-4, with D tentatively TRBD1 (5 bases). CDR1 SQVTM and CDR2 ANQGSEA come from the germline V gene. With 7 bases removed from V and 6 bases from J, the gap between germline ends came to 15 bases. This CDR3 contains 13 residues. The CDR3 spells CSARQPPYEKLFF. The CDR3 bases are TGCAGCGCGCGACAGCCCCCCTATGAAAAACTGTTTTTT.

J is TRBJ2-5 and V is TRBV2; unclear D gene. This CDR3 comprises 12 residues. Per germline, CDR1 SNHLY and CDR2 FYNNEI. With 7 bases removed from V and 0 bases from J, the gap between germline ends came to 6 bases. The CDR3 here is CASIPYQETQYF. The CDR3 coding sequence is TGTGCCAGCATCCCGTACCAAGAGACCCAGTACTTC.

The CDR3 coding sequence is TGCGCCAGCAGCTATGGGACGGGATCGGGAGATCCCCAGCATTTT. It yields the protein CASSYGTGSGDPQHF. The gene calls are TRBV5-1 and TRBJ1-5, with a tentative D call TRBD1 (5 bases). CDR1 is SGHRS and CDR2 is YFSETQ in the germline V gene. The CDR3 is 15 residues long. Trimming stripped 3 bases from V and 10 bases from J, with 20 bases between.

The chain employs TRBV6-6 and TRBJ1-2, with D possibly TRBD1 on 5 matching bases. The V end was cut by 10 bases, the J end by 9 bases, with 24 bases between. This CDR3 has 14 residues. Germline V CDR1 and CDR2: MNHNY, SVGAGI (reference sequence). The CDR3 sequence: CATQMEPGGERYTF. Written as DNA, the CDR3 is TGTGCCACCCAGATGGAACCGGGAGGGGAGCGCTACACCTTC.